This T cell receptor beta chain was identified during a study of control samples from healthy donors and cancer patients. Clones were read by immunoSEQ multiplex PCR, and TCRdb kept only the in-frame ones, dropping some. The sample contains 160,000 or so clones, around 96% of which appear only once. The CDR3 spans 13 residues. V dropped 6 bases and J dropped 2 bases, with 10 bases sitting between them. This sequence was found in a woman between 40 and 55 years old in good health. Source material: blood. The J gene is TRBJ1-2, the V gene TRBV12-3 or TRBV12-4, with D unclear. The CDR3 region has the DNA TGTGCCAGCAGCCCCGACCGAAACTATGGCTACACCTTC. This encodes CASSPDRNYGYTF.